What follows describes a single TCR beta chain. Its antigen is unknown. The record originates from a study of CD8+ T cells in alopecia areata. Study conclusions and caveats: Against the mouse data, patients shared TCRs less clearly, possibly for HLA reasons. An increase in clonality over normal scalp was evident in lesional scalp, especially alopecia totalis/universalis.

cDNA reverse transcribed from extracted RNA served as the sequencing template. Sequencing used immunoSEQ multiplex PCR; TCRdb keeps in-frame clones, though not all of them. Here the sample spans some 160,000 clones, around 62% being singletons. The germline V gene has CDR1 MGHRA and CDR2 YSYEKL. There are 18 residues in the CDR3. V lost 1 base and J lost 5, with 21 bases in between. Sequenced material: CD8+ T cells sorted from blood. This TCR was sampled from a human donor in good health. The J gene is TRBJ2-1, the V gene TRBV4-1; D is undetermined. The DNA of the CDR3 is TGCGCCAGCAGCCAAGCGGTAGATGGGCCCTGGAGAAACAATGAGCAGTTCTTC. Its translation: CASSQAVDGPWRNNEQFF.